One and the same sample provided the 18 T cell receptor beta chains below, sequenced in a study of cytomegalovirus exposure and HLA in healthy donors. The repertoire was sequenced with immunoSEQ multiplex PCR; TCRdb's copy has only in-frame clones and lacks some. The sample shows 100,000 to 150,000 clones, about nine tenths of them seen only once. Source material: PBMCs. These receptors were collected from a woman under 30 in good health and CMV-seronegative.

The rearrangement uses TRBV5-1 and TRBJ2-3; D call uncertain. Deletions cut 2 bases from V and 0 bases from J, with 10 bases between. The CDR3 has 15 residues. Germline V CDR1 and CDR2: SGHRS, YFSETQ. Written as DNA, the CDR3 is TGCGCCAGCAGCTTTGCTGCCACTAGCACAGATACGCAGTATTTT. Residues: CASSFAATSTDTQYF.

This chain uses TRBV7-8 with TRBJ2-7; 9 positions match TRBD2. CDR1 is SGHVS and CDR2 is FQNEAQ in the germline V gene. Germline trimming cut 5 bases from V and 3 bases from J; bases unmatched to any gene: 2. CDR3 length: 13 amino acids. CDR3 DNA: TGTGCCAGCAGCCCTAGCGGGAACTACGAGCAGTACTTC. Its protein product is CASSPSGNYEQYF.

This clone was seen once. CDR3 residues: CASSAVGGPYNEQFF. In DNA form, the CDR3 reads TGTGCCAGCTCAGCCGTGGGAGGGCCATACAATGAGCAGTTCTTC. This chain uses TRBV18 with TRBJ2-1; 7 bases fit TRBD2. The CDR3 has 15 amino acids. Trimming cost V 5 bases and J 4 bases; bases outside gene matches: 8. CDR1 is KGHSH and CDR2 is LQKENI in the germline V gene.

This clone showed up just once. This chain joins TRBV14 and TRBJ2-2; TRBD1 matches at 10 bases. V trimming: 2 bases; J trimming: 4 bases; junction bases outside the gene matches: 1. Per germline, CDR1 SGHDN and CDR2 FVKESK. CDR3 length: 15 residues. The CDR3 sequence is CASSQWTGGTGELFF. CDR3 in DNA: TGTGCCAGCAGCCAATGGACAGGGGGCACCGGGGAGCTGTTTTTT. Full variable domain (missing parts from reference TRBV14 and TRBJ2-2): EAGVTQFPSHSVIEKGQTVTLRCDPISGHDNLYWYRRVMGKEIKFLLHFVKESKQDESGMPNNRFLAERTGGTYSTLKVQPAELEDSGVYFCASSQWTGGTGELFFGEGSRLTVL.

The chain recombines TRBV27 with TRBJ2-2, with 12 bases aligning to TRBD2. Germline CDR1 MNHEY, CDR2 SMNVEV (reference sequence). The CDR3 has 16 residues. J lost 2 bases, V lost 4 bases, and 2 bases had no gene match. CDR3 coding DNA: TGTGCCAGCAGTTCCGGACTAGCGGGAAACACCGGGGAGCTGTTTTTT. It specifies CASSSGLAGNTGELFF.

The V gene is TRBV7-9, the J gene TRBJ2-1; 8 nucleotides align to TRBD2. The germline V gene encodes CDR1 SEHNR and CDR2 FQNEAQ (reference sequence). The CDR3 totals 15 residues. V lost 5 bases, J lost 3 bases, and 6 bases stayed unmatched. The CDR3 DNA reads TGTGCCAGCAGCGCCCCAAGCGGGGGCTACAATGAGCAGTTCTTC. This sequence encodes CASSAPSGGYNEQFF.

This clone was found once. The chain has TRBV19 and TRBJ1-5; 7 nucleotides agree with TRBD1. Trimming took 3 bases from V and 0 from J; bases not matched to a gene: 11. The CDR3 runs 18 residues. Germline assignment: CDR1 LNHDA and CDR2 SQIVND (reference sequence). For the CDR3, the DNA is TGTGCCAGTAGTATCGTGGAGAGACAGGGCCTTAGCAATCAGCCCCAGCATTTT. Translating it yields CASSIVERQGLSNQPQHF.

Details on this clone: At the DNA level, this CDR3 is encoded by other sequences in the same sample as well. J is TRBJ2-1 and V is TRBV27; TRBD2 aligns across 9 bases. From germline, CDR1 is MNHEY and CDR2 SMNVEV (reference sequence). V lost 0 bases to trimming and J lost 7 bases; unmatched junction nucleotides: 1. This CDR3 spans 14 amino acids. The CDR3 DNA reads as TGTGCCAGCAGTTTATCTACTAGCGGGAATGAGCAGTTCTTC. Its protein product is CASSLSTSGNEQFF.

V and J are TRBV5-1 and TRBJ2-2; 11 bases fit TRBD2. V shed 3 bases, J shed 7 bases, and the junction held 5 bases outside the gene matches. Germline V CDR1 and CDR2: SGHRS, YFSETQ. This CDR3 is built from 15 residues. CDR3 amino acids: CASSSTSGSGGELFF. In nucleotides, the CDR3 is TGCGCCAGCAGCTCAACTAGCGGGAGTGGCGGGGAGCTGTTTTTT.

This clone was recorded many times. The chain is built from TRBV6-6 and TRBJ1-1, with TRBD1 identical over 7 bases. There are 13 residues in the CDR3. Looked up from germline, CDR1 is MNHNY and CDR2 is SVGAGI (reference sequence). J lost 1 base, V lost 5 bases, and 1 base had no gene match. The CDR3: CASSDRENTEAFF. In DNA form, the CDR3 reads TGTGCCAGCAGTGACAGGGAGAACACTGAAGCTTTCTTT.

The V call is TRBV29-1, the J call TRBJ2-5; D is unresolved. Trimming shortened V by 7 bases and J by 5 bases, and 14 bases separated the two germline ends. The CDR3 length is 12 residues. Germline V gene sequence: CDR1 SQVTM, CDR2 ANQGSEA. The CDR3 nucleotides read TGCAGCGCCCCCGGCGGATCGGAGACCCAGTACTTC. Its protein product is CSAPGGSETQYF. Based on the CDR3 plus reference TRBV29-1 and TRBJ2-5, the full variable domain is SAVISQKPSRDICQRGTSLTIQCQVDSQVTMMFWYRQQPGQSLTLIATANQGSEATYESGFVIDKFPISRPNLTFSTLTVSNMSPEDSSIYLCSAPGGSETQYFGPGTRLLVL.

J is TRBJ1-5 and V is TRBV11-1, with 8 bases lining up with TRBD1. The CDR3 loop spans 16 amino acids. CDR1 SGHAT and CDR2 FQDESV come from the germline V gene (reference sequence). V shed 5 bases, J shed 6 bases, and the junction held 12 bases outside the gene matches. This CDR3 is CASSLTQGANRQPQHF. The CDR3 DNA reads as TGTGCCAGCAGCCTTACCCAGGGGGCGAATCGTCAGCCCCAGCATTTT.

This chain connects TRBV7-9 to TRBJ2-5, with 8 bases matching TRBD2. V was pared by 0 bases and J by 2 bases, with 2 bases of the junction left unmatched. Germline CDR1 SEHNR, CDR2 FQNEAQ (reference sequence). CDR3 length: 15 amino acids. CDR3 sequence reads: CASSLASGGQETQYF. DNA of the CDR3: TGTGCCAGCAGCTTAGCGTCGGGAGGGCAAGAGACCCAGTACTTC.

This clone was recorded once. The chain employs TRBV28 and TRBJ1-1; weak D call: TRBD1 (5 bases). Trimming cost V 8 bases and J 2 bases, with 15 bases left between them. CDR3 size: 14 residues. The germline V gene has CDR1 MDHEN and CDR2 SYDVKM. CDR3 region: CASPPARANTEAFF. The CDR3 DNA sequence: TGTGCCAGCCCGCCCGCCAGGGCAAACACTGAAGCTTTCTTT.

This chain connects TRBV21-1 to TRBJ2-5; TRBD1 reflects the table's D call only, with no check against the DNA. TRBV21-1 is a listed pseudogene. The CDR3 length is 13 residues. The CDR3 DNA is TGTGCCAGCAGCAAGACAGGAGAAGAGACCCAGTACTTC. Translation gives CASSKTGEETQYF.

This chain links TRBV5-6 with TRBJ1-5; D possibly corresponds to TRBD1 (6 bases). The CDR3 covers 16 residues. Per the germline V gene, CDR1 is SGHDT and CDR2 is YYEEEE. Trimming took off 4 bases at V and 3 bases at J, with 17 bases between the two ends. The CDR3 DNA sequence: TGTGCCAGCAGCGCGGAGGGAGGGGGTCTCAATCAGCCCCAGCATTTT. Translated: CASSAEGGGLNQPQHF. Together with reference TRBV5-6 and TRBJ1-5, the CDR3 gives the full variable domain: DAGVTQSPTHLIKTRGQQVTLRCSPKSGHDTVSWYQQALGQGPQFIFQYYEEEERQRGNFPDRFSGHQFPNYSSELNVNALLLGDSALYLCASSAEGGGLNQPQHFGDGTRLSIL.

The rearrangement uses TRBV6-6 and TRBJ2-7, with 8 bases fitting TRBD2. V lost 11 bases to trimming and J lost 4 bases; unmatched junction nucleotides: 13. CDR3 size: 14 residues. Germline CDR1 MNHNY, CDR2 SVGAGI (reference sequence). The CDR3 DNA reads as TGTGCCGTACCAGCGGGAGACTCTAGTTACGAGCAGTACTTC. It yields the protein CAVPAGDSSYEQYF.

The chain is built from TRBV4-1 and TRBJ2-1; tentatively, D is TRBD1 (5 bases). CDR3 size: 16 residues. V shed 4 bases and J shed 0 bases, with 13 bases lying between them. CDR1 is MGHRA, CDR2 YSYEKL, per germline. CDR3: CASSRPDSSSYNEQFF. DNA for the CDR3: TGCGCCAGCAGCCGACCCGACAGTAGCTCCTACAATGAGCAGTTCTTC.